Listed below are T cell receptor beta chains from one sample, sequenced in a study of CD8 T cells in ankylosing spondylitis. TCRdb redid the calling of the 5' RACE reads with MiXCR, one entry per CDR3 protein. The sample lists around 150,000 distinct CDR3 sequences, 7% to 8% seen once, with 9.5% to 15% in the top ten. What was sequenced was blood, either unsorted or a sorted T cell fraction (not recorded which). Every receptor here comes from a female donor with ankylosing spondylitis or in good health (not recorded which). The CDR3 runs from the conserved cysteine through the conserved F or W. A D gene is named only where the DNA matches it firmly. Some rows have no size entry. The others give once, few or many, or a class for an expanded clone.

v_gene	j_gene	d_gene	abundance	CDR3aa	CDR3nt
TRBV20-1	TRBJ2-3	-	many	CSARVVGDTDTQYF	TGCAGTGCTAGAGTCGTCGGGGACACAGATACGCAGTATTTT
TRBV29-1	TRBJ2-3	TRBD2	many	CSVLGLADLMFADTQYF	TGCAGCGTTCTGGGACTAGCGGATCTAATGTTCGCGGATACGCAGTATTTT
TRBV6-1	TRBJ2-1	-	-	CASIDPRGAAWEQFF	TGTGCCAGCATCGACCCTAGGGGGGCGGCCTGGGAGCAGTTCTTC
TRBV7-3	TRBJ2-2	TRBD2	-	CASSLMGAGTTGELFF	TGTGCCAGCAGCTTAATGGGAGCGGGGACCACCGGGGAGCTGTTTTTT
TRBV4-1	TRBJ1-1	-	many	CASSQGRRDTEAFF	TGCGCCAGCAGCCAAGGGCGCCGGGACACTGAAGCTTTCTTT
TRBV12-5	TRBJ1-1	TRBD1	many	CASGSQGDMNTEAFF	TGTGCTAGTGGTTCCCAGGGGGACATGAACACTGAAGCTTTCTTT
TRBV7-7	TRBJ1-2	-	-	CASSPPGTGDYTF	TGTGCTAGCAGCCCTCCCGGGACGGGAGACTACACCTTC
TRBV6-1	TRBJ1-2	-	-	CASSQQTGEGYGYTF	TGTGCCAGCAGCCAACAGACAGGCGAGGGCTATGGCTACACCTTC
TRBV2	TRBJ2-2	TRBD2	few	CASRSGGVELFF	TGTGCCAGCCGGTCGGGGGGGGTGGAGCTGTTTTTT
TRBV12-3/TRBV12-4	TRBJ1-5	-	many	CASSPIGQGNQPQHF	TGTGCCAGCAGTCCTATTGGCCAGGGGAATCAGCCCCAGCATTTT
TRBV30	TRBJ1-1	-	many	CAWRTQINTEAFF	TGTGCCTGGAGGACGCAGATAAACACTGAAGCTTTCTTT
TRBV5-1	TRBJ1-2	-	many	CASSLGQENYGYTF	TGCGCCAGCAGCTTGGGACAGGAAAACTATGGCTACACCTTC
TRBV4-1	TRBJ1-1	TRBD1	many	CASSHPTGGILTEAFF	TGCGCCAGCAGCCATCCCACAGGGGGCATTCTTACTGAAGCTTTCTTT
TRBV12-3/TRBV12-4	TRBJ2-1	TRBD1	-	CAGEPTPGTGAGNEQFF	TGTGCCGGGGAACCTACTCCCGGGACAGGGGCGGGCAATGAGCAGTTCTTC
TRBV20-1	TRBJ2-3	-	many	CSASLDTDTQYF	TGCAGTGCTAGTCTAGACACAGATACGCAGTATTTT
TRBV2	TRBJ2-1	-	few	CASSVPTNSGEQFF	TGTGCCAGCAGTGTACCGACAAACTCTGGTGAGCAGTTCTTC
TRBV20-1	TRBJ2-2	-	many	CSAPTWGGIGTGELFF	TGCAGTGCACCCACCTGGGGAGGAATAGGCACCGGGGAGCTGTTTTTT
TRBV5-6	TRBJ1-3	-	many	CASSFRIGGSGNTIYF	TGTGCCAGCAGCTTTAGAATTGGTGGCTCTGGAAACACCATATATTTT
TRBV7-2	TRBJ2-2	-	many	CASSARPSNTGELFF	TGTGCCAGCAGCGCGCGGCCATCGAACACCGGGGAGCTGTTTTTT
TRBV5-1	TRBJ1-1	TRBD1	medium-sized	CASSLGTGNTEAFF	TGTGCCAGCAGCCTCGGGACAGGGAACACTGAAGCTTTCTTT
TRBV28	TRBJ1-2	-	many	CASSPGPNYGYTF	TGTGCCAGCAGCCCGGGTCCCAACTATGGCTACACCTTC
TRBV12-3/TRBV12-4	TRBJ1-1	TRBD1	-	CASTVGQRGTEAFF	TGTGCCAGCACCGTGGGACAGCGGGGCACTGAAGCTTTCTTT
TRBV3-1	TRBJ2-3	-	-	CASSRQTGIGTGTQYF	TGCGCCAGCAGCCGACAAACAGGGATTGGCACAGGTACGCAGTATTTT
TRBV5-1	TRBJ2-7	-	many	CASSLEGGFYEQYF	TGCGCCAGCAGCTTGGAGGGGGGATTCTACGAGCAGTACTTC
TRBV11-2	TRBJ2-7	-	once	CASSPGFEQYF	TGTGCCAGCAGCCCGGGTTTCGAGCAGTACTTC
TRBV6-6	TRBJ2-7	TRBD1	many	CASTTGQGAYEQYF	TGTGCCAGCACCACTGGACAGGGGGCCTACGAGCAGTACTTC
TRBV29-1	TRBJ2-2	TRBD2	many	CSVSGGPNTGELFF	TGCAGCGTTAGCGGGGGGCCGAACACCGGGGAGCTGTTTTTT
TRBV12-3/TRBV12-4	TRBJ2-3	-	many	CASTALADTQYF	TGTGCCAGCACCGCCCTAGCGGATACGCAGTATTTT
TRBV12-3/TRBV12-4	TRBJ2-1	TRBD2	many	CASSLFAGGAVGSEQFF	TGTGCCAGCTCCCTCTTTGCGGGGGGGGCCGTTGGCAGTGAGCAGTTCTTC
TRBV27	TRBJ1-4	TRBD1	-	CASRATGGGEKLFF	TGTGCCAGCAGGGCGACAGGGGGCGGTGAAAAACTGTTTTTT
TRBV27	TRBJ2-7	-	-	CASSLIGGGLGEQYF	TGTGCCAGCAGTTTAATTGGGGGGGGCCTGGGCGAGCAGTACTTC
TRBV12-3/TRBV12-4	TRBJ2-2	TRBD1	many	CASSHRGRAGELFF	TGTGCCAGCAGCCACAGGGGGCGCGCCGGGGAGCTGTTTTTT
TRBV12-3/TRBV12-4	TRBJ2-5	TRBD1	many	CASTLRGQARETQYF	TGTGCCAGCACCTTACGGGGACAGGCACGGGAGACCCAGTACTTC
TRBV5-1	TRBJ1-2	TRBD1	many	CASSLAGGDGYTF	TGCGCCAGCAGCTTGGCAGGGGGAGATGGCTACACCTTC
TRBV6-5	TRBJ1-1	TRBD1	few	CASSFPRDRIRMNTEAFF	TGTGCCAGCAGTTTTCCCCGGGACAGAATTCGGATGAACACTGAAGCTTTCTTT
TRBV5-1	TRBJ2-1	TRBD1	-	CASLTGQGEIDEQFF	TGCGCCAGCTTGACTGGACAGGGGGAGATCGATGAGCAGTTCTTC
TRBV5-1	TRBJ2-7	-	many	CASSDLTGSSYEQYF	TGCGCCAGCAGCGACCTTACGGGAAGCTCCTACGAGCAGTACTTC
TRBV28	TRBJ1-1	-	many	CASSFSLGNTEAFF	TGTGCCAGCAGTTTCAGCCTCGGAAACACTGAAGCTTTCTTT
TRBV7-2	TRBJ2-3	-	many	CASSLSTSTQYF	TGTGCCAGCAGCTTGAGCACGAGTACGCAGTATTTT
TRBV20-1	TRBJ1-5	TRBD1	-	CSARGQGSKRPQHF	TGCAGTGCTAGAGGACAGGGGAGCAAACGGCCCCAGCATTTT
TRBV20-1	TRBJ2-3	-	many	CSAPRLTGTDTQYF	TGCAGTGCTCCCCGGTTGACGGGCACAGATACGCAGTATTTT